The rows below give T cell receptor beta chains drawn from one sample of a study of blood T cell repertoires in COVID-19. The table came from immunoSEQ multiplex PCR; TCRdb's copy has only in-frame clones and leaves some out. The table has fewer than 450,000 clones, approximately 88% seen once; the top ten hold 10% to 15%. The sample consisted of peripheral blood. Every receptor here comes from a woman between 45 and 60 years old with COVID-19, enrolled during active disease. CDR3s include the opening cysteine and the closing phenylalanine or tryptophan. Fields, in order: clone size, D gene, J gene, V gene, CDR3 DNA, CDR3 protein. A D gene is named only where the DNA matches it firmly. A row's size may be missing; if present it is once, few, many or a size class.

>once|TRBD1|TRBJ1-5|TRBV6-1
TGTGCCAGCAGGGACGGACAGGGAAATCAGCCCCAGCATTTT
CASRDGQGNQPQHF
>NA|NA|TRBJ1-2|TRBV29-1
TGCAGCGTTTGGGACCTGGAGGGAAATGGCTACACCTTC
CSVWDLEGNGYTF
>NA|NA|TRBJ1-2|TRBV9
TGTGCCAGCAGCGTAGGATTGTCAGAGGCACGGAACTATGGCTACACCTTC
CASSVGLSEARNYGYTF
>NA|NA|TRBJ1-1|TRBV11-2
TGTGCCAGCAGCTTATTCCCCCTAGGCCTTATGAACACTGAAGCTTTCTTT
CASSLFPLGLMNTEAFF
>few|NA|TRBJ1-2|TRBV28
TGTGCCACCAGGAAAAGAGATTCACAGGGCACCTTC
CATRKRDSQGTF
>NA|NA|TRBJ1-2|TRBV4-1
TGCGCCAGCAGCCAAATTGACGGCAGGGGTTATGGCTACACCTTC
CASSQIDGRGYGYTF
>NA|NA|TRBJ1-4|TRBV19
TGTGCCAGTATCCCTGGAGGCACCTCAAGATTCCCGGACCGGAAGAAACTGTTTTTT
CASIPGGTSRFPDRKKLFF
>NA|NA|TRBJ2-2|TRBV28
TGTGCCAGCAGTTTAGGCGCGGGCTCCGGGGAGCTGTTTTTT
CASSLGAGSGELFF
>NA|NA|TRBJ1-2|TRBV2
TGTGCCAGCAGCCAAGGGGGTGGCCAGGGAGCCGGCTACACCTTC
CASSQGGGQGAGYTF
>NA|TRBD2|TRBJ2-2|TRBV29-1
TGCAGCGAGGGACTAGCGGGGGACACCGGGGAGCTGTTTTTT
CSEGLAGDTGELFF
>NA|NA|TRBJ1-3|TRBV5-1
TGCGCCAGCAGTATAGAAGGGGACTCTGGAAACACCATATATTTT
CASSIEGDSGNTIYF
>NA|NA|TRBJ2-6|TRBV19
TGTGCCACCCTCTACTCTGGGGCCAACGTCCTGACTTTC
CATLYSGANVLTF
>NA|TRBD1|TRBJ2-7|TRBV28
TGTGCCAGCAGTTCTTCCGGGACAGGGAGGTACGAGCAGTACTTC
CASSSSGTGRYEQYF
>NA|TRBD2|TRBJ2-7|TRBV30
TGTGCCTGGGGGGAGGGAATCTACGAGCAGTACTTC
CAWGEGIYEQYF
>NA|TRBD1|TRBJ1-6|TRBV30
TGTGCCTGGAGCGGGACAGGGGGTTCACCCCTCCACTTT
CAWSGTGGSPLHF
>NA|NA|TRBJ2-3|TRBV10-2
TGCGCCAGCAGGCCTACTAGGACAGATACGCAGTATTTT
CASRPTRTDTQYF
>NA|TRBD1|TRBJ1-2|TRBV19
TGTGCCAGCACCGACAGGGACTATGGCTACACCTTC
CASTDRDYGYTF
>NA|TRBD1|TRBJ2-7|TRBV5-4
TGTGCCAGCAGCTCGCCGGGACAGGGAGTCTACGAGCAGTACTTC
CASSSPGQGVYEQYF
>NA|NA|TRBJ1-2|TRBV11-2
TGTGCCAGCAGCGCCGAGAAGGGGTCCCCTGGCTATGGCTACACCTTC
CASSAEKGSPGYGYTF
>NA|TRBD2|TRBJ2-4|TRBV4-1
TGCGCCAGCAGCCGGGTCCCCAGCGGGGGGGCGGAAAACATTCAGTACTTC
CASSRVPSGGAENIQYF
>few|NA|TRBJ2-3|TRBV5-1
TGCGCCAGCAGCCCCCTGACAACAGATACGCAGTATTTT
CASSPLTTDTQYF
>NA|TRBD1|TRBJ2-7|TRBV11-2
TGTGCCAGCAGCCTGCTCTCGGGACAGGGTTACGAGCAGTACTTC
CASSLLSGQGYEQYF
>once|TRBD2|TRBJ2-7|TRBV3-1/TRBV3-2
TGTGCCAGCAGCCAAGGGGCTAGCGGGGACTACGAGCAGTACTTC
CASSQGASGDYEQYF
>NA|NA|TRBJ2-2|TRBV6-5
TGTGCCAGCAGTCACTCGTCGGGGGTGGACACCGGGGAGCTGTTTTTT
CASSHSSGVDTGELFF
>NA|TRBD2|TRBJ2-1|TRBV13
TGTGCCAGCAGCCGGCTGACTAGCGGTTTCAATGAGCAGTTCTTC
CASSRLTSGFNEQFF
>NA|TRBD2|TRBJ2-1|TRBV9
TGTGCCAGCAGCGTAGAAAGCGGGGGTTACAATGAGCAGTTCTTC
CASSVESGGYNEQFF
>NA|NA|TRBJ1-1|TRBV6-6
TGTGCCAGCAGTTACTCCATCACTGAAGCTTTCTTT
CASSYSITEAFF
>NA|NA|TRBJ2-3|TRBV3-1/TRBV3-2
TGTGCCAGCAGCCAAGTGGCAGTTAGGGGCGGAGATACGCAGTATTTT
CASSQVAVRGGDTQYF
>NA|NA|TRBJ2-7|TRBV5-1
TGCGCCAGCAGGGCGCAACAGGAGCAGTACTTC
CASRAQQEQYF
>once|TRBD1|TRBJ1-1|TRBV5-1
TGCGCCAGCAGCCGGAACGGACAGGGAAGAATGGACACTGAAGCTTTCTTT
CASSRNGQGRMDTEAFF
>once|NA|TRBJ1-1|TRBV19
TGTGCCAGTAGTCCCCGTGGCAGGGCAGCTACTGAAGCTTTCTTT
CASSPRGRAATEAFF
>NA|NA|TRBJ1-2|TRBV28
TGTGCCACGTCTCAGGGCCTTTTGTACTATGGCTACACCTTC
CATSQGLLYYGYTF
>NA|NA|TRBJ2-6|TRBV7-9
TGTGCCAGCAGCCTCGCCGTGTCCAGCTCTGGGGCCAACGTCCTGACTTTC
CASSLAVSSSGANVLTF
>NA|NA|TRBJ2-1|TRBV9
TGTGCCAGCAGCAACGGACAGCCTATACTTAACCAACACTCCTACAATGAGCAGTTCTTC
CASSNGQPILNQHSYNEQFF
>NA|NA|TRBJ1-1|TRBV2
TGTGCCAGCACCAGGAACCCTTATGAAGCTTTCTTT
CASTRNPYEAFF
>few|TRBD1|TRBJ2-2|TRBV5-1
TGCGCCAGCAGCTTGGTCCCTACAGGGGGCTCCGGGGAGCTGTTTTTT
CASSLVPTGGSGELFF